Included here is one T cell receptor beta chain sequence, with context. These data come from a study of OX40 agonist ivuxolimab in advanced cancers. Study-wide context: Past anti-PD-1, anti-PD-L1 or anti-CTLA-4 therapy was accepted, and 40% to 50% had received some.

This table comes from immunoSEQ multiplex PCR, and its TCRdb copy is limited to in-frame clones, with some not included. The sample contains under 200,000 clones, roughly 94% of which appear only once. Germline V gene data show CDR1 as MNHEY and CDR2 as SVGAGI. V lost 6 bases and J lost 4; bases outside the gene matches: 5. CDR3 size: 14 residues. Samples of blood were obtained at baseline, on cycle 4 day 1, and on cycle 7 day 1. The genes are TRBV6-5 and TRBJ1-2; 10 bases are shared with TRBD1. This material consisted of CD4+ or CD8+ T cells sorted from blood, taken in a trial of the OX40 agonist ivuxolimab. This TCR came from an adult with an advanced solid tumor such as melanoma, head and neck, liver or kidney cancer. CDR3 sequence reads: CASSLGTGVYGYTF. CDR3 bases: TGTGCCAGCAGCCTCGGGACAGGGGTCTATGGCTACACCTTC.